This entry lists 6 T cell receptor beta chains sequenced from one sample in a study of blood T cells in healthy people across ages. Primed by a sample-barcoded 5' primer and a J-beta primer mix, a second PCR proceeded for 7 to 11 cycles. TCRdb re-analysed the 5' RACE reads in MiXCR, keeping a single row per CDR3 protein. This table has more than 1,400,000 distinct CDR3 sequences, roughly 45% appearing once. Sequenced input: blood. All receptors derive from a woman under 30 in good health.

This clonotype was seen a handful of times. The rearrangement links TRBV12-3 or TRBV12-4 to TRBJ1-5; D call uncertain. The CDR3 extends over 13 amino acids. V lost 10 bases and J 9 bases, leaving 19 bases between the germline ends. CDR3 bases: TGTGCCACGATGAAGGGCCCTCCTGGGCCCCAGCATTTT. The encoded protein is CATMKGPPGPQHF.

This clonotype came up many times. The chain combines TRBV10-3 with TRBJ2-7; possible D gene TRBD1, 5 bases. Germline CDR1 reads ENHRY; CDR2 reads SYGVKD. Trimming removed 3 bases from V and 5 bases from J, with 17 bases in between. There are 15 residues in the CDR3. The DNA for the CDR3 is TGTGCCATCAGTGAATTTGCCAGGGAATCGGACGAGCAGTACTTC. Amino acids: CAISEFARESDEQYF.

The chain employs TRBV29-1 and TRBJ2-5, with D possibly TRBD2 on 5 matching bases. V lost 5 bases to trimming and J lost 11 bases, with 18 bases between them. The germline gives CDR1 SQVTM, CDR2 ANQGSEA. The CDR3 is 12 amino acids. The CDR3 region has the DNA TGCAGCGTTCGAAGCGGTCTATACAAGCAGTACTTC. Residues: CSVRSGLYKQYF.

This clonotype was seen once. The rearrangement uses TRBV27 and TRBJ2-5; TRBD2 aligns across 8 bases. Gene TRBJ2-7 matches the end of the DNA better, so the J call may be wrong. CDR1 and CDR2 from the germline V gene are MNHEY and SMNVEV (reference sequence). The CDR3 is 15 amino acids. DNA for the CDR3: TGTGCCAGCAGTTTATCAAGCGGGAGCCGGGTCGAGCAGTACTTC. Amino acid sequence: CASSLSSGSRVEQYF.

In its sample, this clonotype was seen a few times. The V gene is TRBV29-1, the J gene TRBJ1-5; D perhaps matches TRBD1 (5 bases). Germline assignment: CDR1 SQVTM and CDR2 ANQGSEA. This CDR3 is 14 amino acids long. V dropped 6 bases and J dropped 4 bases, with 16 bases sitting between them. The CDR3 reads CSVASGKGNQPQHF. DNA for the CDR3: TGCAGCGTCGCCTCAGGGAAGGGGAATCAGCCCCAGCATTTT. Full variable domain (outside the CDR3, taken from reference TRBV29-1 and TRBJ1-5): SAVISQKPSRDICQRGTSLTIQCQVDSQVTMMFWYRQQPGQSLTLIATANQGSEATYESGFVIDKFPISRPNLTFSTLTVSNMSPEDSSIYLCSVASGKGNQPQHFGDGTRLSIL.

The sample holds many counts of this clonotype. The chain is built from TRBV7-2 and TRBJ2-1; either TRBD1 or TRBD2 may supply D (5 bases each). Trimming shortened V by 2 bases and J by 4 bases, and 9 bases separated the two germline ends. The CDR3 has 14 amino acids. CDR1 and CDR2 (germline): SGHTA, FQGNSA. The DNA for the CDR3 is TGTGCCAGCAGCTTATGGGACGGATACAATGAGCAGTTCTTC. It yields the protein CASSLWDGYNEQFF.